Listed here are 23 T cell receptor beta chains from one sample, sequenced in a study of glioma-infiltrating T cells. The iRepertoire nested amplicon-rescue multiplex PCR amplified TCR alpha and beta CDR3s from RNA. Each CDR3 protein gets one entry after TCRdb re-called the multiplex PCR reads with MiXCR. This sample has about 130,000 distinct CDR3 sequences, with 24% found just once. Sequenced input: glioma tissue, nonneoplastic brain tissue, or PBMCs (not recorded which). Receptors originate from a human donor with low-grade glioma or glioblastoma, undergoing nonglioma brain surgery, or in good health (not recorded which).

This clonotype was picked up many times. The J gene is TRBJ2-2, the V gene TRBV28; unclear D gene. The V end was cut by 3 bases, the J end by 6 bases, with 8 bases between. Germline-derived CDR1 and CDR2 are MDHEN and SYDVKM. This CDR3 comprises 13 residues. The DNA for the CDR3 is TGTGCCAGCAGTTTCCATGGGTCCGGGGAGCTGTTTTTT. Amino acids: CASSFHGSGELFF.

As to this clonotype: A much larger clonotype is one base distant, so this may be a read error. The chain employs TRBV25-1 and TRBJ1-2; D is uncertain. The V end lost 7 bases, the J end lost 2 bases, and 11 bases lay between the germline ends. The CDR3 has 13 amino acids. Germline CDR1 reads MGHDK; CDR2 reads SYGVNS. This CDR3 reads CASTKTSNYGYTF. CDR3 DNA sequence: TGTGCCAGCACGAAAACATCAAACTATGGCTACACCTTC.

The chain joins TRBV6-1 to TRBJ2-5; maybe TRBD1 (5 bases). The CDR3 covers 12 residues. The germline CDR1 and CDR2 sequences are MNHNS and SASEGT. V was clipped by 3 bases and J by 5 bases, with 7 bases between them. The CDR3 reads CASSDRVETQYF. The CDR3 DNA reads TGTGCCAGCAGTGACAGGGTTGAGACCCAGTACTTC.

This clonotype was found many times. The V gene is TRBV27, the J gene TRBJ1-3; perhaps TRBD1 as D (6 bases). The V gene's germline CDR1 is MNHEY and CDR2 SMNVEV (reference sequence). The CDR3 runs 15 residues. The germline V and J ends were trimmed by 2 bases and 0 bases, with 8 bases remaining between them. The chain's CDR3 is CASSLRGSSGNTIYF. The CDR3 DNA sequence: TGTGCCAGCAGTTTAAGGGGGAGCTCTGGAAACACCATATATTTT.

This rearrangement joins TRBV30 to TRBJ2-5; no firm D call. The CDR3 consists of 12 residues. The V end was cut by 6 bases, the J end by 4 bases, with 12 bases between. Germline V CDR1 and CDR2: GTSNPN, SVGIG (reference sequence). CDR3 loop: CACFGSGETQYF. The CDR3 nucleotides read TGTGCCTGTTTCGGGTCGGGAGAGACCCAGTACTTC.

The rearrangement joins TRBV28 to TRBJ1-3; D is uncertain. The V gene lost 2 bases and the J gene lost 0 bases, with 11 bases spanning the gap. The germline V gene has CDR1 MDHEN and CDR2 SYDVKM. This CDR3 comprises 16 residues. As DNA, the CDR3 is TGTGCCAGCAGTTTAAGGGTCCACAACTCTGGAAACACCATATATTTT. Protein: CASSLRVHNSGNTIYF. The full variable domain, completed using reference TRBV28 and TRBJ1-3, is DVKVTQSSRYLVKRTGEKVFLECVQDMDHENMFWYRQDPGLGLRLIYFSYDVKMKEKGDIPEGYSVSREKKERFSLILESASTNQTSMYLCASSLRVHNSGNTIYFGEGSWLTVV.

This clonotype was picked up a small number of times. This rearrangement joins TRBV12-3 or TRBV12-4 to TRBJ2-2; 9 positions match TRBD1. The CDR3 loop spans 15 amino acids. Losses at the gene ends were 6 bases for V and 3 bases for J; bases not matched to a gene: 5. CDR3 bases: TGTGCCAGCAGCCTTACAGGGGGCCACACCGGGGAGCTGTTTTTT. Translated: CASSLTGGHTGELFF.

The V gene is TRBV20-1, the J gene TRBJ2-1; 10 bases fit TRBD2. This CDR3 region has 14 residues. J lost 6 bases, V lost 4 bases, and 6 bases had no gene match. The germline V gene encodes CDR1 DFQATT and CDR2 SNEGSKA (reference sequence). CDR3 bases: TGCAGTGCTAAGAGCGGGGGGGCCATCAATGAGCAGTTCTTC. Translating gives CSAKSGGAINEQFF.

This rearrangement joins TRBV14 to TRBJ2-1; D is ambiguous. The CDR3 is made up of 14 amino acids. The V end lost 4 bases, the J end lost 2 bases, and 9 bases lay between the germline ends. CDR1 and CDR2 (germline): SGHDN, FVKESK. Here the CDR3 reads CASSPVGPYNEQFF. CDR3 nucleotide sequence: TGTGCCAGCAGCCCAGTCGGCCCCTACAATGAGCAGTTCTTC.

This clonotype was counted a few times. The J gene is TRBJ1-1, the V gene TRBV6-1, with 7 bases identical to TRBD1. This CDR3 has 8 amino acids. The junction had 2 bases not matched to a gene; V was cut back by 10 bases and J by 12 bases. Germline V gene sequence: CDR1 MNHNS, CDR2 SASEGT. The CDR3 nucleotides read TGTGCCACACAGGGGACTTTCTTT. It yields the protein CATQGTFF.

The genes are TRBV12-3 or TRBV12-4 and TRBJ2-2; D unresolved. V was clipped by 0 bases and J by 10 bases, with 12 bases between them. The CDR3 is made up of 14 amino acids. CDR3 DNA sequence: TGTGCCAGCAGTTTAGCCAATCCCCCGGTGGAGCTGTTTTTT. Its translation is CASSLANPPVELFF.

This clonotype appeared many times. This chain connects TRBV27 to TRBJ2-3; 7 bases fit TRBD1. J gave up 7 bases and V 6 bases, and 4 bases lay outside the gene matches. The CDR3 has 12 residues. Germline V gene sequence: CDR1 MNHEY, CDR2 SMNVEV (reference sequence). The DNA of the CDR3 is TGTGCCAGCAGGACAGGGTCGAATACGCAGTATTTT. Its protein product is CASRTGSNTQYF.

The chain uses TRBV7-9 and TRBJ2-5; D uncertain. V gave up 2 bases and J gave up 4 bases, with 8 bases separating them. CDR1 SEHNR and CDR2 FQNEAQ come from the germline V gene (reference sequence). CDR3 length equals 13 residues. CDR3 protein: CASSLTLLETQYF. The CDR3 nucleotides are TGTGCCAGCAGCTTAACTCTATTAGAGACCCAGTACTTC.

This clonotype was recorded a few times. The chain recombines TRBV2 with TRBJ1-1; D uncertain. V was trimmed by 7 bases and J by 0 bases, leaving 12 bases between them. Germline CDR1 reads SNHLY; CDR2 reads FYNNEI. The CDR3 loop spans 14 amino acids. CDR3 coding DNA: TGTGCCAGCATGCGGAGGAACCTGAACACTGAAGCTTTCTTT. Translated: CASMRRNLNTEAFF.

At least ten counts were recorded for this clonotype. J is TRBJ1-1 and V is TRBV27; tentatively, D is TRBD1 (5 bases). Trimming left V 3 bases short and J 4 bases short, with 21 bases between. Looked up from germline, CDR1 is MNHEY and CDR2 is SMNVEV (reference sequence). The length of the CDR3 is 17 residues. Written as DNA, the CDR3 is TGTGCCAGCAGTTTCGGGGGTCGCGGTGTGGAGGGCACTGAAGCTTTCTTT. Its protein is CASSFGGRGVEGTEAFF.

This clonotype was detected a few times. The genes are TRBV3-1 and TRBJ1-4; TRBD1 is a possible D gene (5 bases). Germline-derived CDR1 and CDR2 are LGHDT and YNNKEL (reference sequence). Between the trimmed V and J ends, which lost 5 bases and 3 bases, there was a span of 13 bases. This CDR3 has 15 amino acids. CDR3 nucleotides: TGTGCCAGCAGCTTCGCATGGGGCCCTAATGAAAAACTGTTTTTT. This encodes CASSFAWGPNEKLFF.

The V call is TRBV29-1, the J call TRBJ2-7, with a possible D match to TRBD2 (5 bases). Germline CDR1 is SQVTM and CDR2 is ANQGSEA. The CDR3 contains 11 residues. The ends were cut back, 3 bases at V and 8 bases at J, with 11 bases in the middle. CDR3 sequence (DNA): TGCAGCGTTGAGGAGGCAGCCCAGCAGTACGTC. This translates into CSVEEAAQQYV.

There are many counts of this clonotype. In DNA form, the CDR3 reads TGTGCCAGCAGTTTCGCGGACAGGGCATACGAGCAGTACGTC. Its protein product is CASSFADRAYEQYV. This chain links TRBV28 with TRBJ2-7; 8 bases are shared with TRBD1. Germline V CDR1 and CDR2: MDHEN, SYDVKM. V lost 3 bases and J lost 4; bases outside the gene matches: 5. CDR3 length: 14 amino acids.

The chain couples TRBV6-1 to TRBJ2-7; no clear D gene. CDR1 and CDR2 from the germline V gene are MNHNS and SASEGT. There are 17 residues in the CDR3. CDR3 amino acids: CASSLSQCGVSSYEEYV. The DNA of the CDR3 is TGTGCCAGCAGCCTATCTCAGTGTGGGGTTTCCTCCTACGAGGAGTACGTC.

The sample holds one count of this clonotype. V usage is TRBV3-1 and J usage is TRBJ1-2, with TRBD1 as a possible D gene (6 bases). Trimming removed 4 bases at V and 3 bases at J, with 12 bases between. The CDR3 is 14 residues long. Germline-derived CDR1 and CDR2 are LGHDT and YNNKEL (reference sequence). The CDR3 reads CASSPLGGYYGYTF. The CDR3 DNA sequence: TGTGCCAGCAGCCCCCTAGGGGGATACTATGGCTACACCTTC. The whole variable domain, filled in from reference TRBV3-1 and TRBJ1-2, reads DTAVSQTPKYLVTQMGNDKSIKCEQNLGHDTMYWYKQDSKKFLKIMFSYNNKELIINETVPNRFSPKSPDKAHLNLHINSLELGDSAVYFCASSPLGGYYGYTFGSGTRLTVV.

The chain combines TRBV7-2 with TRBJ2-1, with 11 bases that match TRBD2. Germline V CDR1 and CDR2: SGHTA, FQGNSA. CDR3 length: 16 residues. J gave up 8 bases and V 1 base, and 7 bases lay outside the gene matches. The CDR3, as DNA: TGTGCCAGCAGCTTAGGGAGACTAGCGGGGTTGGATGAGCAGTTCTTC. This codes for CASSLGRLAGLDEQFF.

About this clonotype itself: The junction and the germline gene differ at one end; a read error may be behind it. The J gene is TRBJ2-3, the V gene TRBV19; TRBD1 might be the D (5 bases). CDR1 is LNHDA and CDR2 is SQIVND in the germline V gene (reference sequence). The CDR3 contains 12 residues. In DNA form, the CDR3 reads TGTGCCAGTAGTTATGTCACAGGTACGCAGTATTTT. Translating gives CASSYVTGTQYF.

This clonotype was seen a handful of times. The chain recombines TRBV12-3 or TRBV12-4 with TRBJ1-5; D remains unclear. This CDR3 region has 14 residues. Between the trimmed V and J ends, which lost 3 bases and 6 bases, there was a span of 12 bases. The CDR3 nucleotides read TGTGCCAGCAGTTTTGTGGGATTGCGTCAGCCCCAGCATTTT. Protein sequence: CASSFVGLRQPQHF.